This TCR beta chain was retrieved from a study of response to subunit inactivated influenza vaccine. Overall study results and limits: The authors offered the suggestion that each seasonal influenza vaccination recruits few new T cells.

This CDR3 is 14 amino acids long. This clonotype came up a few times. Its antigen is as yet unknown. The germline gene is not matched at one end of the junction; a read error may be the cause. Via MiXCR, TCRdb re-called the RT-PCR reads, giving one row per CDR3 protein. The table has almost 600,000 distinct CDR3 sequences, 12% to 15% seen once. The V call is TRBV12-3 or TRBV12-4, the J call TRBJ2-1; D gene unclear. Sequences were derived from PBMCs from blood, sampled roughly 12 days after vaccination. The sequence was collected from a man in his forties or fifties who received an inactivated influenza vaccine. CDR3 region: CASSLISSHNEQFF. The CDR3 nucleotides read TGTGCCAGCAGTTTAATAAGCTCCCACAATGAGCAGTTCTTC.